The 29 T cell receptor beta chains below were found in one sample sequenced in a study of PD-1 blockade in mismatch repair-deficient tumors (dated by TCRdb to the late 2010s). Library method: the immunoSEQ multiplex PCR assay. Not all clones reach the TCRdb copy of this immuneACCESS table, which keeps in-frame sequences only. Checked studies attribute under half of the gap to unresolved V genes and leave the rest unexplained. The sample data list 100,000 to 150,000 clones, and roughly 90% of these were observed just once. The ten largest clones capture about 11% of the sample. The source was peripheral blood, collected about 17 months after starting pembrolizumab. The origin of the receptors is an adult with mismatch repair-deficient cancer.

The chain is built from TRBV30 and TRBJ1-1, with a possible D match to TRBD1 (5 bases). V was trimmed by 5 bases and J by 2 bases, leaving 6 bases between them. CDR3 length: 11 residues. Looked up from germline, CDR1 is GTSNPN and CDR2 is SVGIG (reference sequence). CDR3 region: CAWGHNTEAFF. CDR3 coding DNA: TGTGCCTGGGGACATAACACTGAAGCTTTCTTT. Combining the CDR3 with reference TRBV30 and TRBJ1-1 gives the whole variable domain SQTIHQWPATLVQPVGSPLSLECTVEGTSNPNLYWYRQAAGRGLQLLFYSVGIGQISSEVPQNLSASRPQDRQFILSSKKLLLSDSGFYLCAWGHNTEAFFGQGTRLTVV.

V is TRBV6-5 and J is TRBJ2-7; weak D call: TRBD1 (6 bases). Between the trimmed V and J ends, which lost 4 bases and 2 bases, there was a span of 12 bases. The CDR3 is 14 amino acids. In germline, CDR1 is MNHEY, CDR2 SVGAGI. The CDR3 nucleotides read TGTGCCAGCAGTTGGACAGCCCGGACCTACGAGCAGTACTTC. It specifies CASSWTARTYEQYF.

J is TRBJ2-2 and V is TRBV7-6, with D possibly TRBD1 on 6 matching bases. CDR3 size: 16 residues. The ends were cut back, 5 bases at V and 0 bases at J, with 13 bases in the middle. CDR1 SGHVS and CDR2 FNYEAQ come from the germline V gene. The CDR3 coding sequence is TGTGCCAGCAGCCTATGGACAGACTCGAACACCGGGGAGCTGTTTTTT. This sequence encodes CASSLWTDSNTGELFF.

The CDR3 coding sequence is TGTGCCAGCAGTTTTCCGGGGAAACACGGCTACACCTTC. Its translation: CASSFPGKHGYTF. V gene TRBV28 combines with J gene TRBJ1-2; D gene unclear. V gave up 3 bases and J gave up 8 bases, with 13 bases separating them. The CDR3 consists of 13 residues. The germline gives CDR1 MDHEN, CDR2 SYDVKM.

The chain joins TRBV4-3 to TRBJ1-2; D is unclear. The CDR3 extends over 16 amino acids. CDR1 is LGHNA, CDR2 YSLEER, per germline. The germline V and J ends were trimmed by 0 bases and 4 bases, with 15 bases remaining between them. The CDR3 DNA is TGCGCCAGCAGCCAAGATTTACCGGGGTTCAGCTATGGCTACACCTTC. This translates into CASSQDLPGFSYGYTF.

This chain uses TRBV11-2 with TRBJ2-2, with a possible D match to TRBD2 (6 bases). V lost 1 base and J lost 4, with 13 bases in between. This CDR3 comprises 16 residues. Per the germline V gene, CDR1 is SGHAT and CDR2 is FQNNGV. The DNA of the CDR3 is TGTGCCAGCAGCTTAGGATTACTAGCAGCCACCGGGGAGCTGTTTTTT. Translating it yields CASSLGLLAATGELFF.

The chain employs TRBV6-5 and TRBJ2-2; D is tentatively TRBD1 or TRBD2 (5 bases each). CDR1 is MNHEY, CDR2 SVGAGI, per germline. The CDR3 has 14 residues. V was cut by 9 bases and J by 4 bases, with 15 bases left in between. The CDR3 spells CASFRRDGTGELFF. Written as DNA, the CDR3 is TGTGCCAGTTTCCGCAGGGACGGCACCGGGGAGCTGTTTTTT.

J is TRBJ1-1 and V is TRBV7-9; no firm D call. The CDR3 contains 14 residues. V gave up 2 bases and J gave up 2 bases, with 9 bases separating them. Germline lookup yields CDR1 SEHNR and CDR2 FQNEAQ (reference sequence). Here the CDR3 reads CASSLPRHNTEAFF. CDR3 DNA sequence: TGTGCCAGCAGCTTACCCAGGCACAACACTGAAGCTTTCTTT.

V is TRBV6-5 and J is TRBJ2-1; D is uncertain. The germline gives CDR1 MNHEY, CDR2 SVGAGI. V lost 6 bases, J lost 0 bases, and 12 bases lay in between. CDR3 length: 15 amino acids. Here the CDR3 reads CASRATPSSYNEQFF. The CDR3 coding sequence is TGTGCCAGCAGGGCGACACCGAGCTCCTACAATGAGCAGTTCTTC.

This chain uses TRBV15 with TRBJ2-7; 9 bases match TRBD2. V trimming: 0 bases; J trimming: 6 bases; junction bases outside the gene matches: 15. Germline V gene sequence: CDR1 LNHNV, CDR2 YYDKDF (reference sequence). This CDR3 is built from 18 residues. DNA for the CDR3: TGTGCCACCAGCAGAGATCTGGGAGAGCTAGCGGGATTCGTCGAGCAGTACTTC. Protein product: CATSRDLGELAGFVEQYF.

The chain uses TRBV19 and TRBJ2-2, with TRBD2 matching 7 bases. This CDR3 is 16 amino acids long. V gave up 5 bases and J gave up 6 bases; unmatched junction bases: 12. Germline V gene data show CDR1 as LNHDA and CDR2 as SQIVND (reference sequence). DNA of the CDR3: TGTGCCAGTAGTGTCGTGGGTGGGAGGGCCCCCGGGGAGCTGTTTTTT. Translated: CASSVVGGRAPGELFF.

This CDR3 is CASSPGLAWAGELFF. As DNA, the CDR3 is TGTGCCAGCAGTCCTGGACTAGCGTGGGCCGGGGAGCTGTTTTTT. The chain joins TRBV7-9 to TRBJ2-2; 9 bases match TRBD2. Trimming cost V 6 bases and J 6 bases; bases outside gene matches: 8. Germline V gene sequence: CDR1 SEHNR, CDR2 FQNEAQ (reference sequence). The CDR3 is 15 residues long. The whole variable domain, remainder taken from reference TRBV7-9 and TRBJ2-2, is DTGVSQNPRHKITKRGQNVTFRCDPISEHNRLYWYRQTLGQGPEFLTYFQNEAQLEKSRLLSDRFSAERPKGSFSTLEIQRTEQGDSAMYLCASSPGLAWAGELFFGEGSRLTVL.

In DNA form, the CDR3 reads TGTGCCAGCAGCGCCCCGATCTCTGGGGCCAACGTCCTGACTTTC. It yields the protein CASSAPISGANVLTF. The chain has TRBV5-5 and TRBJ2-6; D uncertain. Germline V gene sequence: CDR1 SGHKS, CDR2 YYEKEE (reference sequence). The CDR3 contains 15 residues. V lost 4 bases to trimming and J lost 0 bases, with 8 bases between them.

The chain joins TRBV7-8 to TRBJ2-7; possible D gene TRBD2, 6 bases. CDR3 length equals 15 residues. Looked up from germline, CDR1 is SGHVS and CDR2 is FQNEAQ. The ends were cut back, 1 base at V and 4 bases at J, with 14 bases in the middle. The DNA for the CDR3 is TGTGCCAGCAGCTTAGAATTCGCGGCGGGGTACGAGCAGTACTTC. It encodes CASSLEFAAGYEQYF.

CDR3 region: CASSGFGGSTGELFF. CDR3 coding DNA: TGCGCCAGCAGCGGTTTTGGGGGAAGTACCGGGGAGCTGTTTTTT. V gene TRBV5-1 combines with J gene TRBJ2-2; D may correspond to TRBD1 or TRBD2 (5 bases each). The CDR3 extends over 15 amino acids. With 4 bases removed from V and 5 bases from J, the gap between germline ends came to 15 bases. Germline values: CDR1 SGHRS, CDR2 YFSETQ.

V and J are TRBV27 and TRBJ2-7; 8 bases agree with TRBD2. Germline assignment: CDR1 MNHEY and CDR2 SMNVEV (reference sequence). The CDR3 covers 14 residues. The J segment lost 3 bases and the V segment lost 1 base, leaving 2 bases of the junction unmatched. Here the CDR3 DNA reads TGTGCCAGCAGTTTATTCGCGGGAGGCTACGAGCAGTACTTC. Residues: CASSLFAGGYEQYF.

This clone came up a few times. The chain is built from TRBV7-9 and TRBJ1-2; 10 nucleotides line up with TRBD1. This CDR3 contains 15 residues. CDR1 and CDR2 from the germline V gene are SEHNR and FQNEAQ (reference sequence). V shed 5 bases, J shed 4 bases, and the junction held 7 bases outside the gene matches. The CDR3 DNA is TGTGCCAGCAGCCCAACCGGGACAGGGGTCTATGGCTACACCTTC. Amino acids: CASSPTGTGVYGYTF.

The chain combines TRBV21-1 with TRBJ2-7; TRBD1 is the table's D call and was not checked against the DNA. TRBV21-1 is recorded as a pseudogene. The CDR3 has 12 residues. The CDR3 DNA reads as TGTGCCAGCAGCGGGCGGACACCCTTCCCTACGTTC. It specifies CASSGRTPFPTF.

This chain connects TRBV29-1 to TRBJ1-1; 9 bases map to TRBD1. The CDR3 length is 13 residues. Germline CDR1 SQVTM, CDR2 ANQGSEA. V lost 2 bases, J lost 7 bases, and 5 bases stayed unmatched. The CDR3 is CSVERDREREAFF. The CDR3 nucleotides read TGCAGCGTTGAAAGGGACAGGGAGCGTGAAGCTTTCTTT.

CDR3 sequence reads: CASALATNEKLFF. The CDR3 DNA reads as TGTGCCAGCGCACTCGCAACTAATGAAAAACTGTTTTTT. This chain connects TRBV10-3 to TRBJ1-4; D is ambiguous. Germline CDR1 and CDR2: ENHRY and SYGVKD. The CDR3 is 13 residues long. V lost 10 bases to trimming and J lost 0 bases, with 9 bases between them.

V is TRBV19 and J is TRBJ1-2; perhaps TRBD1 as D (6 bases). The CDR3 sequence is 15 residues long. V lost 3 bases to trimming and J lost 8 bases, with 19 bases between them. Germline values: CDR1 LNHDA, CDR2 SQIVND (reference sequence). The CDR3 loop is CASSMSIGGWSGYTF. DNA of the CDR3: TGTGCCAGTAGTATGTCTATCGGGGGCTGGAGCGGCTACACCTTC.

J is TRBJ2-5 and V is TRBV5-6; a possible D gene is TRBD1 (6 bases). Germline CDR1 is SGHDT and CDR2 is YYEEEE. This CDR3 is 15 amino acids long. V was pared by 0 bases and J by 4 bases, with 13 bases between. The CDR3 DNA reads TGTGCCAGCAGCTTGGGACAGGATTGGAGAGAGACCCAGTACTTC. Protein: CASSLGQDWRETQYF.

The V gene is TRBV18, the J gene TRBJ1-5; 9 nucleotides line up with TRBD1. V shed 0 bases, J shed 7 bases, and the junction held 4 bases outside the gene matches. The germline CDR1 and CDR2 sequences are KGHSH and LQKENI. The CDR3 covers 15 residues. CDR3 in DNA: TGTGCCAGCTCACCACCGGGTGACAGGGGGCAGCCCCAGCATTTT. Amino acids: CASSPPGDRGQPQHF.

This clone was counted between two and nine times. The chain employs TRBV10-3 and TRBJ2-4, with D perhaps matching TRBD1 (6 bases). CDR3 size: 13 residues. Looked up from germline, CDR1 is ENHRY and CDR2 is SYGVKD. The ends were cut back, 10 bases at V and 0 bases at J, with 10 bases in the middle. The CDR3 region has the DNA TGTGCCAGCGGACAGCTAGCCAAAAACATTCAGTACTTC. Its protein product is CASGQLAKNIQYF.

The V and J genes are TRBV7-9 and TRBJ2-3, with D hard to call. V lost 3 bases and J lost 2, with 3 bases in between. Germline V gene lookup returns CDR1 SEHNR and CDR2 FQNEAQ (reference sequence). The CDR3 totals 12 residues. CDR3 loop: CASSFITDTQYF. The CDR3 bases are TGTGCCAGCAGCTTTATCACAGATACGCAGTATTTT. The complete variable domain, with remaining parts taken from reference TRBV7-9 and TRBJ2-3, reads DTGVSQNPRHKITKRGQNVTFRCDPISEHNRLYWYRQTLGQGPEFLTYFQNEAQLEKSRLLSDRFSAERPKGSFSTLEIQRTEQGDSAMYLCASSFITDTQYFGPGTRLTVL.

The chain links TRBV29-1 to TRBJ2-1; no clear D gene. Germline V gives CDR1 SQVTM, CDR2 ANQGSEA. V was shortened by 4 bases and J by 5 bases, with 9 bases between the two germline ends. The CDR3 contains 12 residues. The CDR3 is CSVVWPHNEQFF. The CDR3 DNA reads TGCAGCGTTGTATGGCCCCACAATGAGCAGTTCTTC.

This clone was counted between two and nine times. The chain is built from TRBV28 and TRBJ1-2; D not resolved. Germline CDR1 is MDHEN and CDR2 is SYDVKM. This CDR3 region has 14 residues. V was pared by 5 bases and J by 1 base, with 11 bases between. CDR3 protein: CASSPLGVNYGYTF. CDR3 nucleotides: TGTGCCAGCAGTCCCCTAGGAGTTAACTATGGCTACACCTTC.

The genes are TRBV5-6 and TRBJ2-7; perhaps TRBD2 as D (5 bases). With 1 base removed from V and 3 bases from J, the gap between germline ends came to 11 bases. Per the germline V gene, CDR1 is SGHDT and CDR2 is YYEEEE. This CDR3 region has 14 residues. CDR3 in amino acids: CASSLSDGGYEQYF. The CDR3 DNA reads as TGTGCCAGCAGCTTGTCGGACGGAGGCTACGAGCAGTACTTC.

The rearrangement uses TRBV29-1 and TRBJ1-1; unclear D gene. Trimming took 4 bases from V and 0 from J, leaving 12 bases between them. CDR1 is SQVTM, CDR2 ANQGSEA, per germline. The CDR3 length is 14 residues. The CDR3 is CSVASRHLNTEAFF. As DNA, the CDR3 is TGCAGCGTTGCGTCCAGGCACCTGAACACTGAAGCTTTCTTT.